This T cell receptor (beta chain) is drawn from a study of shared clonotypes between healthy human individuals. Germline assignment: CDR1 SGHDT and CDR2 YYEEEE. Trimming removed 4 bases from V and 7 bases from J, with 9 bases in between. The CDR3 runs to 12 residues. Genomic DNA from each subset was divided evenly over several immunoSEQ plates. For sorted subsets, about 200 ng DNA per replicate equaled tens of thousands of T cell genomes. Only in-frame clones appear in the TCRdb table, and some are missing; sequencing was by immunoSEQ multiplex PCR. The table includes some 500,000 clones, about 95% detected once.

The sequence was collected from a woman in her 30s in good health. The chain recombines TRBV5-6 with TRBJ2-1; no definite D call. Sequencing was performed on naive CD4+ T cells sorted from blood. Described subset: CD45RA+ positively selected. The CDR3 is CASSRRWNEQFF. CDR3 DNA sequence: TGTGCCAGCAGCCGGCGGTGGAATGAGCAGTTCTTC.